The entry below describes one TCR beta chain. Sequencing used immunoSEQ multiplex PCR; TCRdb keeps in-frame clones, though not all of them. The table includes tens of thousands of clones, around 80% detected once. These data belong to a study of blood T cell repertoires in COVID-19. This sequence was found in a human donor in a cohort sampled during active COVID-19. Sequenced: peripheral blood.

In DNA form, the CDR3 reads TGTGCCAGCAGTGACGCCTTAGCGGGGAACTACGAGCAGTACTTC. Its protein product is CASSDALAGNYEQYF. This chain connects TRBV6-4 to TRBJ2-7; 8 bases match TRBD2. CDR1 MRHNA and CDR2 SNTAGT come from the germline V gene. V lost 2 bases to trimming and J lost 3 bases; unmatched junction nucleotides: 6. The CDR3 is 15 amino acids.